This is a list of T cell receptor beta chains from one sample in a study of cytomegalovirus exposure and HLA in healthy donors. Some clones are missing from TCRdb's copy, which holds only in-frame ones; the method was immunoSEQ multiplex PCR. This sample's table has about 70,000 clones. Sequencing input: PBMCs. The receptors shown here come from a female donor in good health and CMV-seropositive. The CDR3 runs from the conserved cysteine through the conserved F or W. A D gene is named only where the DNA matches it firmly.

>TRBD1|TRBJ1-2|TRBV27
TGTGCCAGCAGACCCGGGACAGGGGGAATCTATGGCTACACCTTC
CASRPGTGGIYGYTF
>.|TRBJ1-1|TRBV12-5
TGTGCTAGTGGTTTGGACGGACAGAAGGAAACTTACACTGAAGCTTTCTTT
CASGLDGQKETYTEAFF
>.|TRBJ2-7|TRBV2
TGTGCCAGCACAATCCGCGGGTTTCAGGACGAGCAGTACTTC
CASTIRGFQDEQYF
>TRBD1|TRBJ1-5|TRBV10-3
TGTGCCACGAGAGACAGGGATCATCAGCCCCAGCATTTT
CATRDRDHQPQHF
>.|TRBJ2-3|TRBV6-6
TGTGCCAGCAGTTACTCGAGAGGTTTCCCAGATACGCAGTATTTT
CASSYSRGFPDTQYF
>TRBD1|TRBJ2-1|TRBV6-5
TGTGCCAGCAGCGACGGGACAGGGATCCCCAATGAGCAGTTCTTC
CASSDGTGIPNEQFF
>.|TRBJ1-4|TRBV5-6
TGTGCCAGCAGCTTGGGGCCGCCCACTAATGAAAAACTGTTTTTT
CASSLGPPTNEKLFF
>.|TRBJ2-2|TRBV5-1
TGCGCCAGCACCTTAGACAGCGGGGGGGAGCTGTTTTTT
CASTLDSGGELFF
>TRBD1|TRBJ1-2|TRBV5-6
TGTGCCAGCAGCTTGGGACAGGGGGCGCCGGGCTATGGCTACACCTTC
CASSLGQGAPGYGYTF
>TRBD1|TRBJ1-2|TRBV18
TGTGCCAGCTCCCGTGGGACAGATAACTATGGCTACACCTTC
CASSRGTDNYGYTF
>.|TRBJ1-3|TRBV5-1
TGCGCCAGCAGCTTGGCGGGGGGAAACACCATATATTTT
CASSLAGGNTIYF
>.|TRBJ2-7|TRBV2
TGTGCCAGCAGTCAGGGGACTATCTCCTACGAGCAGTACTTC
CASSQGTISYEQYF
>.|TRBJ2-7|TRBV5-1
TGCGCCAGCAGCCTTGAAGGGGTCTCCTACGAGCAGTACTTC
CASSLEGVSYEQYF
>TRBD2|TRBJ2-7|TRBV19
TGTGCCAGTAGTATCTACACTAGCGGGGGAACCGAGCAGTACTTC
CASSIYTSGGTEQYF
>TRBD2|TRBJ2-1|TRBV4-3
TGCGCCAGCAGTAAAGTCCTAGCGGACAATGAGCAGTTCTTC
CASSKVLADNEQFF
>.|TRBJ2-2|TRBV15
TGTGCCACCAGCAGGATGGACAGACCGAACACCGGGGAGCTGTTTTTT
CATSRMDRPNTGELFF
>TRBD1|TRBJ1-1|TRBV29-1
TGCAGCGGATCTGACGGACAGGGGTTTTCTCTTATGAACACTGAAGCTTTCTTT
CSGSDGQGFSLMNTEAFF
>TRBD2|TRBJ2-1|TRBV5-6
TGTGCCAGCAGCTGGGCGGGAGGTGAGCAGTTCTTC
CASSWAGGEQFF
>TRBD1|TRBJ2-7|TRBV28
TGTGCCAGCAGTTTACGGGACAGGGGGTGGTACGAGCAGTACTTC
CASSLRDRGWYEQYF
>TRBD2|TRBJ2-7|TRBV30
TGTGCCTGGAGTGTCTCGGGGGGGGCCCTCGCCTACGAGCAGTACTTC
CAWSVSGGALAYEQYF
>TRBD2|TRBJ2-3|TRBV18
TGTGCCAGCTCACCAGGAGCGGGGGGCACTACAGATACGCAGTATTTT
CASSPGAGGTTDTQYF